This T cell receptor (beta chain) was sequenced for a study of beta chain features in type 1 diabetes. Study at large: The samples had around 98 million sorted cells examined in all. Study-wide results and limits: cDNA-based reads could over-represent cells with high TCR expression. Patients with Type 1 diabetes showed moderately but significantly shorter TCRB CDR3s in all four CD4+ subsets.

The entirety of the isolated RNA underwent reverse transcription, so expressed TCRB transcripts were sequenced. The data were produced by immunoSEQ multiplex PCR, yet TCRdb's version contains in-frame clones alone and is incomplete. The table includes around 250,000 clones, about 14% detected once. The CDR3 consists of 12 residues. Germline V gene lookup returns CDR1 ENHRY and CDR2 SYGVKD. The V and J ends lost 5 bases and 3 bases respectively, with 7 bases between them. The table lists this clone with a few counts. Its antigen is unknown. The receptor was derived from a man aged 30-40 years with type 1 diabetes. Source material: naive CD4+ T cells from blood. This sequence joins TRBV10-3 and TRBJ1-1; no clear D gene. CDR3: CAISHKHTEAFF. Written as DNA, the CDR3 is TGTGCCATCAGTCACAAACACACTGAAGCTTTCTTT.